A selection of T cell receptor beta chains follows, all from one sample in a study of OX40 agonist ivuxolimab in advanced cancers. Sequencing was performed with immunoSEQ multiplex PCR; in TCRdb, only in-frame clones are kept and a portion is missing. This table has 47,000 or so clones, more than 85% appearing once. The material was CD4+ or CD8+ T cells sorted from blood, obtained in a trial of the OX40 agonist ivuxolimab. The receptors stem from an adult with an advanced solid tumor such as melanoma, head and neck, liver or kidney cancer. CDR3s leave out the opening cysteine and the closing phenylalanine or tryptophan.

j_gene,v_gene,CDR3aa
TRBJ1-1,TRBV11-2,ASSMGLNTEAF
TRBJ2-1,TRBV7-6,ASSSRGGGYNEQF
TRBJ1-1,TRBV2,ASSEGTVNTEAF
TRBJ1-4,TRBV9,ASSAEGTATNEKLF
TRBJ1-5,TRBV4-1,ASSQAPGGGNQPQH
TRBJ2-1,TRBV7-9,ASSPPQDEQF
TRBJ2-1,TRBV9,ASSVVGGVNEQF
TRBJ2-2,TRBV27,ASSFAVGGELF
TRBJ1-1,TRBV2,ASSEQGVFKTEAF
TRBJ2-1,TRBV2,ASGPLGDEQF